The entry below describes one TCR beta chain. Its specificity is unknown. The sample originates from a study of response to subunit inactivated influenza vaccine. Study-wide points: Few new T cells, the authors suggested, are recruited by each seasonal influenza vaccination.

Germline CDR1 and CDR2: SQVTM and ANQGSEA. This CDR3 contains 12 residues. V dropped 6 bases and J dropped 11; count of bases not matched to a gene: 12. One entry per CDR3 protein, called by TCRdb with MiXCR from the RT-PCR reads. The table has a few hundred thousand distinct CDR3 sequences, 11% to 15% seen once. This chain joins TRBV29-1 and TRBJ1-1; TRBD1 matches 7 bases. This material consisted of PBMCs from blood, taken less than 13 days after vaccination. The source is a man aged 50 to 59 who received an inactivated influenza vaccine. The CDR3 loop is CSVRDRVERAFF. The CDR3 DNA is TGCAGCGTCCGAGACAGGGTGGAGAGGGCTTTCTTT.